One T cell receptor beta chain is described in this entry. The data derive from a study of cytomegalovirus exposure and HLA in healthy donors. 60 Vbeta and 13 Jbeta primers were used in PCR. Some clones are missing from TCRdb's copy, which holds only in-frame ones; the method was immunoSEQ multiplex PCR. The table includes 100,000 to 150,000 clones, approximately 80% detected once. This CDR3 comprises 17 residues. CDR1 LNHDA and CDR2 SQIVND come from the germline V gene (reference sequence). V shed 3 bases, J shed 7 bases, and the junction held 16 bases outside the gene matches. This receptor was identified in a man aged 35-49 years in good health and CMV-seronegative. Sample: PBMCs. The chain couples TRBV19 to TRBJ1-2; 8 nucleotides match TRBD1. The CDR3 is CASSISGQGWLVFGYTF. The CDR3 coding sequence is TGTGCCAGTAGTATCTCTGGACAGGGATGGTTAGTGTTTGGCTACACCTTC.